The source of this T cell receptor (beta chain) is a study of HIV-infected patients and healthy controls. 500 ng RNA was reverse transcribed with alpha and beta constant-region primers. Alpha and beta chain libraries were made separately by chain-specific third strand synthesis with multiplexing indices. Via MiXCR, TCRdb re-called the 5' RACE reads, giving one row per CDR3 protein. The table records about 13,000 distinct CDR3 sequences, about a tenth of them present only once. No cell fractionation was done, so the repertoire covers all unsorted peripheral blood T cells. Overall study findings and caveats: Healthy control repertoires had roughly threefold more distinct CDR3s than untreated HIV+ repertoires, and higher Shannon diversity.

On this clonotype itself: Its antigen is still unknown.

This TCR was sampled from an adult in good health. The sequenced sample was blood.

The CDR3: CASSAFTGGNQPQHF. In DNA, the CDR3 is TGTGCCAGCAGTGCGTTTACCGGTGGCAATCAGCCCCAGCATTTT. The chain has TRBV12-3 or TRBV12-4 and TRBJ1-5; no firm D call. This CDR3 comprises 15 residues. Trimming removed 5 bases from V and 2 bases from J, with 13 bases in between.